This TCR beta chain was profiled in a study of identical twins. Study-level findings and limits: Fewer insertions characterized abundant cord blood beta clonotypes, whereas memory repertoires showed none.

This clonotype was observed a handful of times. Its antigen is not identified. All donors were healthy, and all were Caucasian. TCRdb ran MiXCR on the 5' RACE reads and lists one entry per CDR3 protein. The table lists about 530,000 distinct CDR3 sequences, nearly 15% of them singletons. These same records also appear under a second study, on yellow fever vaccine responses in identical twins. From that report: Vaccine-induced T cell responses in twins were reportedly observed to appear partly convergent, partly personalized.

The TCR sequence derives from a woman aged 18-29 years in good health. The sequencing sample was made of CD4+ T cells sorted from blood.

In DNA form, the CDR3 reads TGTGCCAGCAGTTACGGAGCTCCTGGAAACACCATATATTTT. Its protein product is CASSYGAPGNTIYF. V gene TRBV6-5 combines with J gene TRBJ1-3; D is unresolved. V gave up 2 bases and J gave up 2 bases, with 7 bases separating them. This CDR3 is 14 amino acids long. Germline CDR1 MNHEY, CDR2 SVGAGI.